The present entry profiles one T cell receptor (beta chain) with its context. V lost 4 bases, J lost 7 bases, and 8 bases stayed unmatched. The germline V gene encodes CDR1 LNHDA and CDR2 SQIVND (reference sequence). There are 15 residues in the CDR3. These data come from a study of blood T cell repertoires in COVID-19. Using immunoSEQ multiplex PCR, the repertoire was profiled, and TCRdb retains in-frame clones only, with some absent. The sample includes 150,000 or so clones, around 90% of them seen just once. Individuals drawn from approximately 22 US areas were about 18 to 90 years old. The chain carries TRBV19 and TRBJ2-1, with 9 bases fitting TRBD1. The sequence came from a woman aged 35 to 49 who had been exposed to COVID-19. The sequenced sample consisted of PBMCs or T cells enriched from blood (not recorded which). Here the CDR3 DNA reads TGTGCCAGTAGTAGAGGACAGGGGATGTCTAATGAGCAGTTCTTC. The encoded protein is CASSRGQGMSNEQFF. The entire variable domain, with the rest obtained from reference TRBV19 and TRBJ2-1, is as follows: DGGITQSPKYLFRKEGQNVTLSCEQNLNHDAMYWYRQDPGQGLRLIYYSQIVNDFQKGDIAEGYSVSREKKESFPLTVTSAQKNPTAFYLCASSRGQGMSNEQFFGPGTRLTVL.